These 18 T cell receptor beta chains were sequenced from one sample in a study of blood T cell repertoires in COVID-19. Here immunoSEQ multiplex PCR was the method, and the copy in TCRdb shows in-frame clones only, minus some. Altogether 240,000 or so clones are present, 70% to 85% being singletons, with the ten largest covering under 2%. The sequencing input was peripheral blood. The receptors originated from a woman aged 80 or over with acute or convalescent COVID-19.

This clone was detected a few times. This rearrangement joins TRBV30 to TRBJ2-2; weak D call: TRBD2 (5 bases). The CDR3 totals 13 residues. Trimming shortened V by 3 bases and J by 8 bases, and 13 bases separated the two germline ends. Germline V gene sequence: CDR1 GTSNPN, CDR2 SVGIG (reference sequence). The CDR3 reads CAWRGATSGELFF. CDR3 in DNA: TGTGCCTGGAGGGGAGCGACGAGTGGGGAGCTGTTTTTT.

The chain joins TRBV29-1 to TRBJ1-2; D is undetermined. The CDR3 covers 14 residues. Trimming removed 1 base from V and 4 bases from J, with 13 bases in between. Looked up from germline, CDR1 is SQVTM and CDR2 is ANQGSEA. The CDR3 loop reads CSVEGPNRGYGYTF. The CDR3 coding sequence is TGCAGCGTTGAAGGTCCGAACCGGGGCTATGGCTACACCTTC.

The chain has TRBV3-1 (or the pseudogene TRBV3-2) and TRBJ1-6; 7 bases match TRBD1. CDR1 and CDR2 (germline): LGHDT, YNNKEL (reference sequence). The CDR3 covers 15 residues. After removal of 3 bases from V and 7 bases from J, the junction contained 6 bases not matched to a gene. This CDR3 is CASSQAGTVNSPLHF. CDR3 nucleotides: TGTGCCAGCAGCCAGGCCGGGACAGTAAATTCACCCCTCCACTTT.

The rearrangement links TRBV19 to TRBJ1-2, with D hard to call. Germline CDR1 is LNHDA and CDR2 is SQIVND (reference sequence). This CDR3 comprises 15 residues. V was cut by 4 bases and J by 4 bases, with 16 bases left in between. The CDR3 sequence: CASSNPGSAGYGYTF. CDR3 nucleotides: TGTGCCAGTAGTAACCCAGGATCTGCGGGCTATGGCTACACCTTC.

The chain couples TRBV6-6 to TRBJ2-2; D assignment may be TRBD1 or TRBD2 (7 bases each). V was cut by 5 bases and J by 4 bases, with 11 bases left in between. The germline V gene encodes CDR1 MNHNY and CDR2 SVGAGI (reference sequence). The CDR3 has 14 amino acids. The CDR3 reads CASSQGGGTGELFF. CDR3 DNA: TGTGCCAGCAGTCAGGGGGGGGGCACCGGGGAGCTGTTTTTT.

The chain has TRBV9 and TRBJ2-6, with 9 positions matching TRBD2. Germline-derived CDR1 and CDR2 are SGDLS and YYNGEE. Losses at the gene ends were 1 base for V and 1 base for J; bases not matched to a gene: 6. The CDR3 length is 18 residues. The DNA for the CDR3 is TGTGCCAGCAGCGTAAGCGCGGGGGGGGCTTCTGGGGCCAACGTCCTGACTTTC. Protein: CASSVSAGGASGANVLTF.

This chain connects TRBV19 to TRBJ2-3, with 8 bases that match TRBD1. The CDR3 loop spans 11 amino acids. CDR1 and CDR2 from the germline V gene are LNHDA and SQIVND (reference sequence). Trimming at V came to 6 bases and at J to 9 bases, leaving 2 bases not matched to a gene. Here the CDR3 reads CASRTGETQYF. The CDR3 DNA sequence: TGTGCCAGTAGGACAGGGGAGACGCAGTATTTT.

J is TRBJ1-4 and V is TRBV19, with 7 bases that match TRBD1. With 5 bases clipped from V and 0 bases from J, the junction kept 3 bases outside the gene matches. Germline-derived CDR1 and CDR2 are LNHDA and SQIVND (reference sequence). This CDR3 has 15 residues. CDR3 amino acids: CASSQGDATNEKLFF. CDR3 nucleotides: TGTGCCAGTAGTCAGGGGGATGCAACTAATGAAAAACTGTTTTTT.

The chain recombines TRBV7-6 with TRBJ2-2, with 8 positions matching TRBD1. V gave up 5 bases and J gave up 4 bases; unmatched junction bases: 6. CDR3 size: 15 residues. From germline, CDR1 is SGHVS and CDR2 FNYEAQ. The CDR3 loop reads CASSRQGIPTGELFF. The CDR3 DNA is TGTGCCAGCAGCCGACAGGGGATACCCACCGGGGAGCTGTTTTTT.

V and J are TRBV9 and TRBJ1-2; a possible D gene is TRBD1 (6 bases). Germline V lookup: CDR1 SGDLS, CDR2 YYNGEE. Deletions cut 4 bases from V and 3 bases from J, with 10 bases between. The CDR3 sequence is 13 residues long. CDR3 amino acids: CASSPRQDYGYTF. DNA of the CDR3: TGTGCCAGCAGCCCCCGACAGGACTATGGCTACACCTTC.

This rearrangement joins TRBV7-2 to TRBJ1-3; TRBD1 matches at 7 bases. After removal of 5 bases from V and 7 bases from J, the junction contained 2 bases not matched to a gene. The CDR3 totals 12 residues. CDR1 is SGHTA, CDR2 FQGNSA, per germline. CDR3 amino acids: CASSRDSNTIYF. CDR3 coding DNA: TGTGCCAGCAGCCGGGACAGCAACACCATATATTTT.

This chain joins TRBV18 and TRBJ1-2; 12 positions agree with TRBD1. The CDR3 loop spans 15 amino acids. The J segment lost 6 bases and the V segment lost 3 bases, leaving 5 bases of the junction unmatched. Germline V gives CDR1 KGHSH, CDR2 LQKENI. CDR3 DNA: TGTGCCAGCTCACCGGGGACAGGGGGCGAGGATGGCTACACCTTC. Translating gives CASSPGTGGEDGYTF. The full variable domain, its missing parts supplied by reference TRBV18 and TRBJ1-2, is NAGVMQNPRHLVRRRGQEARLRCSPMKGHSHVYWYRQLPEEGLKFMVYLQKENIIDESGMPKERFSAEFPKEGPSILRIQQVVRGDSAAYFCASSPGTGGEDGYTFGSGTRLTVV.

This chain connects TRBV7-2 to TRBJ2-5; 9 positions agree with TRBD2. The CDR3 runs to 16 residues. The V gene's germline CDR1 is SGHTA and CDR2 FQGNSA. V was clipped by 1 base and J by 1 base; unmatched bases: 4. The CDR3 spells CASSLVASGVQETQYF. The DNA of the CDR3 is TGTGCCAGCAGCTTAGTGGCTAGCGGGGTCCAAGAGACCCAGTACTTC.

This chain links TRBV5-8 with TRBJ2-3; D ambiguous. The germline gives CDR1 SGHTS, CDR2 YDEGEE. Trimming shortened V by 1 base and J by 0 bases, and 6 bases separated the two germline ends. The CDR3 loop spans 14 amino acids. The CDR3 reads CASSLTVSTDTQYF. The DNA for the CDR3 is TGTGCCAGCAGCTTGACAGTTAGCACAGATACGCAGTATTTT.

The genes are TRBV7-5 and TRBJ2-1; the table's D call of TRBD2 was not tested on the DNA. TRBV7-5 is listed as a pseudogene. The length of the CDR3 is 20 residues. The CDR3 coding sequence is TGTGCCAGAAGCTTAGTCGGACACAACATAGCGGCGAGCTCCTACAATGAGCAGTTCTTC. Protein product: CARSLVGHNIAASSYNEQFF.

The chain carries TRBV15 and TRBJ2-4; 11 positions match TRBD2. Trimming cost V 5 bases and J 15 bases; bases outside gene matches: 3. Germline CDR1 is LNHNV and CDR2 is YYDKDF (reference sequence). The CDR3 length is 11 residues. CDR3 coding DNA: TGTGCCACCAGCGACGGACTAGCGGGGTACTTC. Encoded protein: CATSDGLAGYF.

The chain couples TRBV29-1 to TRBJ1-2; 7 positions match TRBD1. CDR3 length equals 14 residues. The ends lost 4 bases at V and 4 bases at J; junction bases unmatched: 9. Germline V CDR1 and CDR2: SQVTM, ANQGSEA. CDR3 nucleotides: TGCAGCGTTGGCCCACAGGGGAGGACCTATGGCTACACCTTC. Its translation: CSVGPQGRTYGYTF.

The chain combines TRBV18 with TRBJ1-2; 10 bases are shared with TRBD1. The CDR3 runs to 17 residues. J was trimmed by 3 bases and V by 2 bases; bases with no gene match: 9. CDR1 is KGHSH and CDR2 is LQKENI in the germline V gene. The CDR3 here is CASSPYTEDRGHYGYTF. The DNA of the CDR3 is TGTGCCAGCTCACCATACACGGAAGACAGGGGGCACTATGGCTACACCTTC.